A single T cell receptor beta chain is shown here with its context. Its antigen is currently unknown. This CDR3 has 15 amino acids. Germline V gene lookup returns CDR1 LNHDA and CDR2 SQIVND (reference sequence). V shed 5 bases and J 4 bases; nucleotides not matched to a gene: 6. These data come from a study of cytomegalovirus exposure and HLA in healthy donors. Across the study: Early release data held approximately 81 million unique TCRs from HLA-typed donors.

Study conclusions and caveats: TCR beta chain V- and J-gene trimming was linked, in a later analysis, to a missense variant in DCLRE1C.

The primer mix had 60 Vbeta and 13 Jbeta primers. Using immunoSEQ multiplex PCR, the repertoire was profiled, and TCRdb retains in-frame clones only, with some absent. The table includes more than 140,000 clones, 55% to 70% detected once. The specimen was PBMCs. This rearrangement joins TRBV19 to TRBJ2-2; 8 bases match TRBD1. The origin of this receptor is a woman aged 30 to 39 in good health and CMV-seropositive. CDR3 region: CASSQQGDRTGELFF. Written as DNA, the CDR3 is TGTGCCAGTAGTCAACAGGGGGACCGCACCGGGGAGCTGTTTTTT.